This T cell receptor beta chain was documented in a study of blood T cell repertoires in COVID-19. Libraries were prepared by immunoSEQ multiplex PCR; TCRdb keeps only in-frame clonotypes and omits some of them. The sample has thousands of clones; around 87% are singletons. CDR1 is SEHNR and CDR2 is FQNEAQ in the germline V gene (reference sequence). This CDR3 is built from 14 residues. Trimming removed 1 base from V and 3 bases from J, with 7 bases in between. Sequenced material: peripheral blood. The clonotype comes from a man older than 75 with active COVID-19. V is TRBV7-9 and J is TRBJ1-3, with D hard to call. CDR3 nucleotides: TGTGCCAGCAGCTTAGTGGGCAGTGGAAACACCATATATTTT. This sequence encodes CASSLVGSGNTIYF.